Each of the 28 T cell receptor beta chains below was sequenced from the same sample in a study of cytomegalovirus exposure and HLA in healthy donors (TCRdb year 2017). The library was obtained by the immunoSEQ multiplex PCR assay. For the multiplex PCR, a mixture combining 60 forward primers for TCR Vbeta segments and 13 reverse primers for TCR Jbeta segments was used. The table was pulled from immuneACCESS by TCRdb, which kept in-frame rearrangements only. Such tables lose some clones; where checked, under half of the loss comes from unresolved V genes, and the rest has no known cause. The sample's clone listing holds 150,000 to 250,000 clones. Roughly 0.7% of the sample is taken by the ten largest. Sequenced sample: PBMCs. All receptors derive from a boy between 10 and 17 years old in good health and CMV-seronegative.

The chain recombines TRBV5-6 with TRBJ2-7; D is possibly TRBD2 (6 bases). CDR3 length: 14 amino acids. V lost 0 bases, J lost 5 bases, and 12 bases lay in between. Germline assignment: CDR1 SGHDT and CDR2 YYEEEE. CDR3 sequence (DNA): TGTGCCAGCAGCTTGGGTCCAGGGAGGCACGAGCAGTACTTC. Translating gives CASSLGPGRHEQYF.

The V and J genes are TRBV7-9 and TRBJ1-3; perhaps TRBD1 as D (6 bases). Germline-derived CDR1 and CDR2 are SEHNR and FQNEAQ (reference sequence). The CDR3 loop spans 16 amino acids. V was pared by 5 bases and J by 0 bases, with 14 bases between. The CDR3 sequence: CASSQGRQFSGNTIYF. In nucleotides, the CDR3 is TGTGCCAGCAGCCAGGGGAGACAGTTCTCTGGAAACACCATATATTTT.

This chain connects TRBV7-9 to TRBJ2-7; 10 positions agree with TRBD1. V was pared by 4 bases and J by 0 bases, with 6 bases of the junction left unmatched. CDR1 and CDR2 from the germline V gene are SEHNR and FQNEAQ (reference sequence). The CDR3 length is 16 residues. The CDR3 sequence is CASSYRDRGISYEQYF. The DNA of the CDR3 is TGTGCCAGCAGCTACCGGGACAGGGGAATCTCCTACGAGCAGTACTTC. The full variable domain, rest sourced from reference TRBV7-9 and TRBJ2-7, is DTGVSQNPRHKITKRGQNVTFRCDPISEHNRLYWYRQTLGQGPEFLTYFQNEAQLEKSRLLSDRFSAERPKGSFSTLEIQRTEQGDSAMYLCASSYRDRGISYEQYFGPGTRLTVT.

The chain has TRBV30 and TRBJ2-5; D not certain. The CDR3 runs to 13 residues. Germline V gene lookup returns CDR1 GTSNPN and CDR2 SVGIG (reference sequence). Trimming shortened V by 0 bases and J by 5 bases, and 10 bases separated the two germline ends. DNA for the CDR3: TGTGCCTGGAGTGTAGCCCAACCGGAGACCCAGTACTTC. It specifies CAWSVAQPETQYF.

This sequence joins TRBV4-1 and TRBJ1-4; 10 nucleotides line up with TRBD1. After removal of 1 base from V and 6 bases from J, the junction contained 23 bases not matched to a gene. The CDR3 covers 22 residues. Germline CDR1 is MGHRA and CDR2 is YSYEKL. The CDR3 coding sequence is TGCGCCAGCAGCCAAGGACTCTTAATATGGGACAGGGGATATAGCGGCGATGAAAAACTGTTTTTT. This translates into CASSQGLLIWDRGYSGDEKLFF.

CDR3 in amino acids: CASSTDFSNTGELFF. DNA of the CDR3: TGTGCCAGCAGTACCGACTTCTCCAACACCGGGGAGCTGTTTTTT. V gene TRBV7-8 combines with J gene TRBJ2-2; D is unresolved. V lost 6 bases to trimming and J lost 2 bases, with 13 bases between them. The CDR3 contains 15 residues. In germline, CDR1 is SGHVS, CDR2 FQNEAQ. The full variable domain, its missing parts supplied by reference TRBV7-8 and TRBJ2-2, is GAGVSQSPRYKVAKRGQDVALRCDPISGHVSLFWYQQALGQGPEFLTYFQNEAQLDKSGLPSDRFFAERPEGSVSTLKIQRTQQEDSAVYLCASSTDFSNTGELFFGEGSRLTVL.

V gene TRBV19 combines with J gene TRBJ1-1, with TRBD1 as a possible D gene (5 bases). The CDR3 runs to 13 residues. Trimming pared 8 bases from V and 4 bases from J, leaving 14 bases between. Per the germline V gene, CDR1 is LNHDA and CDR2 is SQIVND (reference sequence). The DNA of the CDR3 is TGTGCCAGTGATCGCGGGGGGACCACTGAAGCTTTCTTT. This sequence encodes CASDRGGTTEAFF.

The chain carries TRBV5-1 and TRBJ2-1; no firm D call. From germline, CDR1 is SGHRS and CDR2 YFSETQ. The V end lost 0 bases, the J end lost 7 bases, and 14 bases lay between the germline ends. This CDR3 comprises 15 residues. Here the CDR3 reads CASSLVGPLANEQFF. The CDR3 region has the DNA TGCGCCAGCAGCTTGGTGGGCCCGCTCGCTAATGAGCAGTTCTTC.

The CDR3 loop is CASSLDVDLNTGELFF. CDR3 bases: TGTGCCAGCAGCTTAGATGTGGACTTGAACACCGGGGAGCTGTTTTTT. The gene calls are TRBV11-3 and TRBJ2-2; a possible D gene is TRBD2 (5 bases). V lost 0 bases to trimming and J lost 1 base, with 9 bases between them. The CDR3 extends over 16 amino acids. Germline V gene sequence: CDR1 SGHNT, CDR2 YENEEA.

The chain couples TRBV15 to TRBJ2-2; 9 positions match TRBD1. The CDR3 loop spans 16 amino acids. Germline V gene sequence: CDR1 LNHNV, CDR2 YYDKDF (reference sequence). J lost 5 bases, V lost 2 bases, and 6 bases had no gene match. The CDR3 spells CATSRKGQGGTGELFF. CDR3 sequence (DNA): TGTGCCACCAGCAGAAAGGGACAGGGAGGAACCGGGGAGCTGTTTTTT. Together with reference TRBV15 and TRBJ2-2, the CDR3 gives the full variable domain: DAMVIQNPRYQVTQFGKPVTLSCSQTLNHNVMYWYQQKSSQAPKLLFHYYDKDFNNEADTPDNFQSRRPNTSFCFLDIRSPGLGDTAMYLCATSRKGQGGTGELFFGEGSRLTVL.

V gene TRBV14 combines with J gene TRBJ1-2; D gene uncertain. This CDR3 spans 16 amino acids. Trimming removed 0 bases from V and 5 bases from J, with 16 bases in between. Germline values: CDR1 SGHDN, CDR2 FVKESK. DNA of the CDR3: TGTGCCAGCAGCCAAGATGGGCGGGGATTCACTTATGGCTACACCTTC. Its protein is CASSQDGRGFTYGYTF.

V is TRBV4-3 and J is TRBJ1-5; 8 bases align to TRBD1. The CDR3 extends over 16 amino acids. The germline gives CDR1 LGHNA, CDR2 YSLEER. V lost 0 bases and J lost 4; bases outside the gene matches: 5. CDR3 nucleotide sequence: TGCGCCAGCAGCCAAGAATACGGACAGGGTAATCAGCCCCAGCATTTT. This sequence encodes CASSQEYGQGNQPQHF.

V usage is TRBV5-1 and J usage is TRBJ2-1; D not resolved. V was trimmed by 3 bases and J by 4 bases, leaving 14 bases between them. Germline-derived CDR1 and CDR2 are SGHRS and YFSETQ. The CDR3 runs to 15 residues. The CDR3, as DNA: TGCGCCAGCAGCTGGTTCCCCTCTGCGTACAATGAGCAGTTCTTC. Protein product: CASSWFPSAYNEQFF.

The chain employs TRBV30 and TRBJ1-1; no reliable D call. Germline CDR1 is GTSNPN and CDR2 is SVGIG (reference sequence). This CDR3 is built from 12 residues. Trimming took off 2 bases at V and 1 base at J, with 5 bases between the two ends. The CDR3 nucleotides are TGTGCCTGGAGTCCCCAGAACACTGAAGCTTTCTTT. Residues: CAWSPQNTEAFF. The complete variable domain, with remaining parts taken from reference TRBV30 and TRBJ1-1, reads SQTIHQWPATLVQPVGSPLSLECTVEGTSNPNLYWYRQAAGRGLQLLFYSVGIGQISSEVPQNLSASRPQDRQFILSSKKLLLSDSGFYLCAWSPQNTEAFFGQGTRLTVV.

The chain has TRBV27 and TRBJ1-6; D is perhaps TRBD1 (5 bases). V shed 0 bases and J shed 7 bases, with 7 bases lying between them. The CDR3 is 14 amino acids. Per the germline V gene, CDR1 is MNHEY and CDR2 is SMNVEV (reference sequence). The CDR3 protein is CASSLSYRNSPLHF. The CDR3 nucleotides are TGTGCCAGCAGTTTATCCTACAGGAATTCACCCCTCCACTTT.

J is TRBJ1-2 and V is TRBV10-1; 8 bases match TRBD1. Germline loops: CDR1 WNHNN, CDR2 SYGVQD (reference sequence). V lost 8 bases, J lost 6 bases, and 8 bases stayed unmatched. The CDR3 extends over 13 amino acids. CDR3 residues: CASLFGQGDGYTF. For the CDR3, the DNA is TGCGCCAGCCTGTTTGGACAGGGAGATGGCTACACCTTC.

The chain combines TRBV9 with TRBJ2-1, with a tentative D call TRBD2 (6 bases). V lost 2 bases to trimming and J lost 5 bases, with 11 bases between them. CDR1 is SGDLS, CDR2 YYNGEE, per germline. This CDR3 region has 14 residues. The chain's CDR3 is CASSVGGRNNEQFF. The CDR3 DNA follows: TGTGCCAGCAGCGTCGGAGGGAGAAACAATGAGCAGTTCTTC. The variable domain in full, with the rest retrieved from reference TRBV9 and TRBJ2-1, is DSGVTQTPKHLITATGQRVTLRCSPRSGDLSVYWYQQSLDQGLQFLIQYYNGEERAKGNILERFSAQQFPDLHSELNLSSLELGDSALYFCASSVGGRNNEQFFGPGTRLTVL.

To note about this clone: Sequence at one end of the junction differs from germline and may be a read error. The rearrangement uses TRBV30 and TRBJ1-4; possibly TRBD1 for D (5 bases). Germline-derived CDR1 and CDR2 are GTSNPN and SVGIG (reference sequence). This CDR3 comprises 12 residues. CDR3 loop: CAWCRANDKLFF. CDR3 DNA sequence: TGTGCCTGGTGCAGGGCTAATGATAAACTGTTTTTT.

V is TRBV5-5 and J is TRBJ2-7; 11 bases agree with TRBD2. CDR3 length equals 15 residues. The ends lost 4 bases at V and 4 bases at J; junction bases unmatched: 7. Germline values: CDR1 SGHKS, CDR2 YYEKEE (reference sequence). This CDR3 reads CASSQPSGGKYEQYF. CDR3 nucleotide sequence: TGTGCCAGCAGCCAACCTAGCGGGGGGAAATACGAGCAGTACTTC.

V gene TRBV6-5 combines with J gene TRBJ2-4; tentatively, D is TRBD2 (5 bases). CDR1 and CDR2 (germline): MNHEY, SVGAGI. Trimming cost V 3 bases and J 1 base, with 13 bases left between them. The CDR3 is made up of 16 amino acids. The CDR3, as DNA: TGTGCCAGCAGTTATTTAGGTTGGGAGGCCAAAAACATTCAGTACTTC. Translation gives CASSYLGWEAKNIQYF.

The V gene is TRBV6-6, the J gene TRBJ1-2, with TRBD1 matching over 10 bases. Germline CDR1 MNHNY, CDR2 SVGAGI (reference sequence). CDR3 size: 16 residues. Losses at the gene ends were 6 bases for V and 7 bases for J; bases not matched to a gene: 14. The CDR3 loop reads CASSPGTGARRTGYTF. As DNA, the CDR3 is TGTGCCAGCAGCCCCGGGACAGGGGCTCGAAGGACTGGCTACACCTTC.

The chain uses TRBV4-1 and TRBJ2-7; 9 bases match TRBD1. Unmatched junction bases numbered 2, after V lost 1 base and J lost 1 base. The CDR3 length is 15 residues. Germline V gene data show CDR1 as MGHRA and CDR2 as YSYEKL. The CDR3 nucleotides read TGCGCCAGCAGCCAAGTGACAGGGGGGTCCTACGAGCAGTACTTC. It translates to CASSQVTGGSYEQYF.

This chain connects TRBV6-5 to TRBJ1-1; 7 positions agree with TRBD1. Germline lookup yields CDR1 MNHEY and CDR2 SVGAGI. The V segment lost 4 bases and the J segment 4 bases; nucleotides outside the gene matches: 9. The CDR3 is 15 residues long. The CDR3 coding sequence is TGTGCCAGCAGTTCGACAGGGATGGTTGCCACTGAAGCTTTCTTT. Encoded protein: CASSSTGMVATEAFF.

CDR3: CASSSGTKETQYF. CDR3 coding DNA: TGTGCCAGCAGCTCCGGGACAAAAGAGACCCAGTACTTC. The chain couples TRBV11-2 to TRBJ2-5; perhaps TRBD1 as D (6 bases). V lost 4 bases to trimming and J lost 3 bases, with 9 bases between them. Germline CDR1 and CDR2: SGHAT and FQNNGV. The CDR3 spans 13 residues. The full variable domain, with the rest looked up from reference TRBV11-2 and TRBJ2-5, is EAGVAQSPRYKIIEKRQSVAFWCNPISGHATLYWYQQILGQGPKLLIQFQNNGVVDDSQLPKDRFSAERLKGVDSTLKIQPAKLEDSAVYLCASSSGTKETQYFGPGTRLLVL.

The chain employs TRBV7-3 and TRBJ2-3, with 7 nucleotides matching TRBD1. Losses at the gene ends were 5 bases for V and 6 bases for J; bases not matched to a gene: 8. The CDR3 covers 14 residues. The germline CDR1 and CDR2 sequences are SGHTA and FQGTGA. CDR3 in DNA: TGTGCCAGCAGCCCCATAGGGGGCCCTGATACGCAGTATTTT. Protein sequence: CASSPIGGPDTQYF.

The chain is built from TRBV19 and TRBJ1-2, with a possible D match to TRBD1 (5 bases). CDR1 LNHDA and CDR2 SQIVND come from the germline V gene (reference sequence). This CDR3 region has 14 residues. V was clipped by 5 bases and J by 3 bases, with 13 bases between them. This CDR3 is CASSVQGRDYGYTF. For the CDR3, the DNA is TGTGCCAGTAGTGTCCAGGGAAGAGACTATGGCTACACCTTC.

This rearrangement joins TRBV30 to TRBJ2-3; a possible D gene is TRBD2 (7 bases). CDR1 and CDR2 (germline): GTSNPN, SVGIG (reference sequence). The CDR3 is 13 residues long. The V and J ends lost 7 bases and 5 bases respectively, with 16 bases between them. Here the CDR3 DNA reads TGTGCCTTCTCGGGGGGCGCGGGAGATACGCAGTATTTT. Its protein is CAFSGGAGDTQYF.

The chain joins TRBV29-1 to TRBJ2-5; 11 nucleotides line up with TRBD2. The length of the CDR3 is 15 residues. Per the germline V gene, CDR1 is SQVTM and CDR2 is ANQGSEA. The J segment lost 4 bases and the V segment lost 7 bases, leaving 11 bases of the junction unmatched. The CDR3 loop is CSGTSGLMYRETQYF. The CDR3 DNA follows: TGCAGCGGGACTAGCGGGCTTATGTATCGAGAGACCCAGTACTTC.